These 3 T cell receptor beta chains were sequenced from one sample in a study of shared T cell receptors in the human thymus. Sequencing was performed with immunoSEQ multiplex PCR; in TCRdb, only in-frame clones are kept and a portion is missing. The table has about 730,000 clones, 70% to 90% seen once. The same sample was also studied in work on human thymus T cells.

Material: thymocytes. The receptors were gathered from a girl under three years old with a congenital heart defect.

V and J are TRBV6-1 and TRBJ2-1, with a possible D match to TRBD1 (5 bases). Germline lookup yields CDR1 MNHNS and CDR2 SASEGT. CDR3 length: 19 residues. Deletions cut 0 bases from V and 3 bases from J, with 21 bases between. The CDR3 DNA follows: TGTGCCAGCAGTGAAGCGCCATATAGACAGCGACCCTGCTACAATGAGCAGTTCTTC. Residues: CASSEAPYRQRPCYNEQFF.

The chain combines TRBV11-2 with TRBJ2-3; tentatively, D is TRBD2 (5 bases). The V end lost 3 bases, the J end lost 2 bases, and 12 bases lay between the germline ends. CDR1 and CDR2 (germline): SGHAT, FQNNGV. This CDR3 has 15 residues. Here the CDR3 reads CASSLGRTVTDTQYF. DNA for the CDR3: TGTGCCAGCAGCTTGGGGAGAACCGTCACAGATACGCAGTATTTT. Looking up the rest from reference TRBV11-2 and TRBJ2-3 gives the full variable domain: EAGVAQSPRYKIIEKRQSVAFWCNPISGHATLYWYQQILGQGPKLLIQFQNNGVVDDSQLPKDRFSAERLKGVDSTLKIQPAKLEDSAVYLCASSLGRTVTDTQYFGPGTRLTVL.

The rearrangement joins TRBV9 to TRBJ1-1; TRBD1 matches at 8 bases. Germline V gene data show CDR1 as SGDLS and CDR2 as YYNGEE. The CDR3 is made up of 15 amino acids. The junction had 5 bases not matched to a gene; V was cut back by 0 bases and J by 4 bases. In DNA form, the CDR3 reads TGTGCCAGCAGCGTAGGGGGCAGGGGGCTCACTGAAGCTTTCTTT. Protein: CASSVGGRGLTEAFF.